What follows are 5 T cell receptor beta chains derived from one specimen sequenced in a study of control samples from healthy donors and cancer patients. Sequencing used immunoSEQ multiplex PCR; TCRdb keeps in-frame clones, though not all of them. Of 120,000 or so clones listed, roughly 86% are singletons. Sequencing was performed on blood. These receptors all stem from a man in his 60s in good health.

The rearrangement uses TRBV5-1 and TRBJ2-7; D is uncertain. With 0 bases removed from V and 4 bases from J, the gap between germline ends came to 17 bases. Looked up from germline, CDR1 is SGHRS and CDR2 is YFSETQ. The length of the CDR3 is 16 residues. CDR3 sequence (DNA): TGCGCCAGCAGCTTGGGAGACCCGGGTTCTGTTTACGAGCAGTACTTC. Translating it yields CASSLGDPGSVYEQYF.

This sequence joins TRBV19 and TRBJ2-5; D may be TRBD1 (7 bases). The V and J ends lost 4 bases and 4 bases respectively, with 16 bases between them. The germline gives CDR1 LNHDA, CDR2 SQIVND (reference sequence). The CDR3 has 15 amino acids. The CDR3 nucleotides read TGTGCCAGTAGTACCGGAGGGGGCATGAGAGAGACCCAGTACTTC. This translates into CASSTGGGMRETQYF.

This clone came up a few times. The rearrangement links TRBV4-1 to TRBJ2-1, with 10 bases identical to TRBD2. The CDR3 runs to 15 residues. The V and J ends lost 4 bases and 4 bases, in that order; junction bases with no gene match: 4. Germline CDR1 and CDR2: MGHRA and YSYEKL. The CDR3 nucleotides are TGCGCCAGCAGCCCACCTAGCGGGGGATACAATGAGCAGTTCTTC. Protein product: CASSPPSGGYNEQFF.

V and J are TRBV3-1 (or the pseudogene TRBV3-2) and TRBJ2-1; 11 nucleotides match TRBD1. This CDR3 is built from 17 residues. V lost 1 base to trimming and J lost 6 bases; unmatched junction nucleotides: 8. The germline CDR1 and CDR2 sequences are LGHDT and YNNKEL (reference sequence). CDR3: CASSQVNRGTGGNEQFF. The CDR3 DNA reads TGTGCCAGCAGCCAAGTTAATAGGGGGACAGGGGGCAATGAGCAGTTCTTC.

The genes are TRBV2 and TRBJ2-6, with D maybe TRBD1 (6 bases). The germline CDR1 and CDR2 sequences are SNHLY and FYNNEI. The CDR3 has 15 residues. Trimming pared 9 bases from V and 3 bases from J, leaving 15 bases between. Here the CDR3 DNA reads TGTGCCAGTACACAGGACAGCTTTGGGGCCAACGTCCTGACTTTC. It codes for CASTQDSFGANVLTF.